Given below is one TCR beta chain in context. This sample was taken from a study of blood T cell repertoires in COVID-19. Across the study: COVID-19 samples collected from the United States, Italy and Spain covered acute and convalescent phases.

The CDR3 runs 15 residues. V was trimmed by 3 bases and J by 4 bases, leaving 15 bases between them. The germline V gene has CDR1 KGHSH and CDR2 LQKENI. In the original analysis: For nucleated cells, counts were estimated from reference gene primer amplification. The repertoire was sequenced with immunoSEQ multiplex PCR; TCRdb's copy has only in-frame clones and lacks some. The V and J calls and clone size are taken from that table; D and trimming were inferred from the DNA. The sample gives around 180,000 clones, 70% to 90% of which show up once; roughly 2.5% is in the top ten. The receptor was derived from a man in his forties or fifties with active or convalescent COVID-19. This chain joins TRBV18 and TRBJ1-2; D perhaps matches TRBD1 (6 bases). Sequencing was carried out using peripheral blood. The CDR3 DNA follows: TGTGCCAGCTCACCGGCGACAGGTACCCCCTATGGCTACACCTTC. Protein: CASSPATGTPYGYTF.